This T cell receptor beta chain was recorded in a study of blood T cell repertoires in COVID-19. Across the whole study: Samples taken during acute and convalescent COVID-19 were collected in the United States, Italy and Spain. PBMCs, B-cell-depleted T cells, or T cells were the source of the cDNA or gDNA that made up the material.

Authors' methods: How many nucleated cells were present was estimated from reference gene primer amplification. TCRdb's copy holds only in-frame clones and misses some; the assay was immunoSEQ multiplex PCR. That table supplies the V and J calls and clone size; D and trimming were determined from the DNA. The sample lists 140,000 to 150,000 clones, roughly 84% occurring once. This CDR3 spans 14 amino acids. Germline V gene data show CDR1 as MGHDK and CDR2 as SYGVNS. J lost 4 bases, V lost 5 bases, and 4 bases had no gene match. Sequencing was done on a sample of peripheral blood. The V gene is TRBV25-1, the J gene TRBJ1-4, with 7 bases lining up with TRBD1. The TCR comes from a man in his 60s with active or convalescent COVID-19. CDR3 sequence reads: CASSSDRSNEKLFF. The CDR3 DNA follows: TGTGCCAGCAGTTCGGACAGGAGTAATGAAAAACTGTTTTTT. The full variable domain, rest sourced from reference TRBV25-1 and TRBJ1-4, is EADIYQTPRYLVIGTGKKITLECSQTMGHDKMYWYQQDPGMELHLIHYSYGVNSTEKGDLSSESTVSRIRTEHFPLTLESARPSHTSQYLCASSSDRSNEKLFFGSGTQLSVL.